Listed below are T cell receptor beta chains from one sample, sequenced in a study of type 1 and type 2 diabetes patients. TCRdb passed the multiplex PCR reads through MiXCR, listing each CDR3 protein once. Counted here are around 300,000 distinct CDR3 sequences, roughly 44% occurring once; the ten biggest clones make up roughly an eighth. The sample was peripheral blood mononuclear cells (PBMCs). The receptors stem from a man younger than 35 with type 2 diabetes. CDR3s include the opening cysteine and the closing phenylalanine or tryptophan. Each record gives: CDR3 protein, CDR3 DNA, V gene, J gene, clone size, D gene. The D gene is left open where the match is weak. Clone size is shown for a subset of rows, as once, few, many or a class of expanded clone.

CDR3: CSSTGTSGFPSSYEQYF
DNA: TGCAGCTCTACCGGGACTAGCGGATTCCCGAGCTCCTACGAGCAGTACTTC
V: TRBV29-1
J: TRBJ2-7
size: few
D: TRBD2

CDR3: CASSEWWDSSGNTIYF
DNA: TGTGCCAGCAGTGAATGGTGGGACAGCTCTGGAAACACCATATATTTT
V: TRBV2
J: TRBJ1-3
size: .
D: TRBD1

CDR3: CAWSGGRANEQFF
DNA: TGTGCCTGGAGTGGGGGTCGGGCCAATGAGCAGTTCTTC
V: TRBV30
J: TRBJ2-1
size: few
D: .

CDR3: CAISGQSENSPLHF
DNA: TGTGCCATCAGTGGGCAGAGCGAAAATTCACCCCTCCACTTT
V: TRBV10-3
J: TRBJ1-6
size: few
D: .

CDR3: CSARATGTTAYEQYF
DNA: TGCAGTGCTAGAGCCACCGGGACTACCGCCTACGAGCAGTACTTC
V: TRBV20-1
J: TRBJ2-7
size: few
D: TRBD2

CDR3: CATEATPRGTQYF
DNA: TGTGCCACCGAGGCTACTCCCCGGGGGACCCAGTACTTC
V: TRBV7-8
J: TRBJ2-5
size: .
D: .

CDR3: CASSARGKTQYF
DNA: TGTGCCAGCAGTGCTAGGGGAAAGACCCAGTACTTC
V: TRBV6-1
J: TRBJ2-5
size: .
D: .

CDR3: CASSWDTAYEQYF
DNA: TGTGCCAGCAGTTGGGACACCGCCTACGAGCAGTACTTC
V: TRBV28
J: TRBJ2-7
size: few
D: .

CDR3: CASSTGGVGPYEQYF
DNA: TGTGCCAGCAGCACCGGTGGAGTCGGGCCCTACGAGCAGTACTTC
V: TRBV13
J: TRBJ2-7
size: .
D: .

CDR3: CASSMFFWAGGQQSYNEQFF
DNA: TGTGCCAGTAGTATGTTCTTCTGGGCGGGGGGGCAGCAATCCTACAATGAGCAGTTCTTC
V: TRBV19
J: TRBJ2-1
size: .
D: TRBD2

CDR3: CASSSGQRNTEAFF
DNA: TGTGCCAGCAGCTCTGGACAGAGAAACACTGAAGCTTTCTTT
V: TRBV11-2
J: TRBJ1-1
size: .
D: .

CDR3: CASSLGSGQGEYEQYF
DNA: TGTGCCAGCAGTTTGGGATCGGGGCAGGGGGAATACGAGCAGTACTTC
V: TRBV27
J: TRBJ2-7
size: .
D: TRBD1

CDR3: CSATTGGPSLEQYF
DNA: TGCAGTGCCACCACAGGGGGGCCGTCTCTCGAGCAGTACTTC
V: TRBV20-1
J: TRBJ2-7
size: .
D: TRBD1

CDR3: CASSQDKATQYF
DNA: TGCGCCAGCAGCCAAGATAAGGCGACCCAGTACTTC
V: TRBV4-3
J: TRBJ2-5
size: many
D: .

CDR3: CATSRGRGLNTEAFF
DNA: TGTGCCACCAGCAGAGGCCGGGGTCTCAACACTGAAGCTTTCTTT
V: TRBV15
J: TRBJ1-1
size: few
D: .

CDR3: CASSPTGRAEGTQYF
DNA: TGTGCCAGCAGCCCCACCGGTAGGGCGGAAGGGACCCAGTACTTC
V: TRBV11-2
J: TRBJ2-5
size: few
D: .

CDR3: CASSSPGGGFFHEQYF
DNA: TGTGCCAGCAGCTCGCCGGGGGGGGGATTTTTCCACGAGCAGTACTTC
V: TRBV5-1
J: TRBJ2-7
size: once
D: TRBD2

CDR3: CASSPRADTEAFF
DNA: TGTGCCAGCAGCCCTAGAGCAGACACTGAAGCTTTCTTT
V: TRBV7-2
J: TRBJ1-1
size: .
D: .

CDR3: CASSAGGWSYEQYF
DNA: TGTGCCAGTAGCGCAGGAGGGTGGTCCTACGAGCAGTACTTC
V: TRBV19
J: TRBJ2-7
size: .
D: .

CDR3: CAWSGGAGYNEQLF
DNA: TGTGCCTGGAGTGGAGGGGCAGGGTACAATGAGCAGCTCTTC
V: TRBV30
J: TRBJ2-1
size: once
D: .

CDR3: CASSSGLQGSFRGYTF
DNA: TGTGCCAGCAGCTCGGGACTACAGGGTTCTTTTCGTGGCTACACCTTC
V: TRBV7-2
J: TRBJ1-2
size: .
D: .

CDR3: CAWTPGQSLLSYTF
DNA: TGTGCCTGGACCCCAGGACAGTCCCTTCTTAGCTACACCTTC
V: TRBV30
J: TRBJ1-2
size: .
D: .

CDR3: CASRPDGTGVNYGYTF
DNA: TGTGCCAGCAGGCCCGACGGGACAGGGGTTAACTATGGCTACACCTTC
V: TRBV7-3
J: TRBJ1-2
size: few
D: TRBD1

CDR3: CASSTQGADYGYTF
DNA: TGTGCCAGCAGCACACAGGGGGCGGACTATGGCTACACCTTC
V: TRBV7-2
J: TRBJ1-2
size: few
D: TRBD1

CDR3: CASSFLPPSRNTGAFF
DNA: TGTGCCAGCAGCTTCTTGCCCCCCTCCCGAAACACTGGAGCTTTCTTT
V: TRBV7-9
J: TRBJ1-1
size: .
D: .

CDR3: CASSYVRDRAEKLFF
DNA: TGTGCCAGCAGTTACGTCCGGGACAGGGCCGAAAAACTGTTTTTT
V: TRBV6-5
J: TRBJ1-4
size: few
D: TRBD1

CDR3: CASMSGGAGANVLTF
DNA: TGTGCCAGCATGTCCGGGGGTGCGGGGGCCAACGTCCTGACTTTC
V: TRBV2
J: TRBJ2-6
size: few
D: .

CDR3: CASSQARDGELFF
DNA: TGTGCCAGCAGTCAGGCGCGCGACGGGGAGCTGTTTTTT
V: TRBV28
J: TRBJ2-2
size: .
D: .

CDR3: CVSVADTDTQYF
DNA: TGTGTAAGCGTAGCGGACACAGATACGCAGTATTTT
V: TRBV25-1
J: TRBJ2-3
size: .
D: .

CDR3: CASSLGAYKAFF
DNA: TGTGCCAGCAGTTTAGGGGCTTATAAAGCTTTCTTT
V: TRBV12-3/TRBV12-4
J: TRBJ1-1
size: .
D: .

CDR3: CASSSLEGNTEAFF
DNA: TGTGCCAGCAGCTCCCTAGAAGGAAACACTGAAGCTTTCTTT
V: TRBV7-8
J: TRBJ1-1
size: few
D: .

CDR3: CSVTEAFF
DNA: TGCAGCGTAACAGAAGCTTTCTTT
V: TRBV29-1
J: TRBJ1-1
size: few
D: .

CDR3: CASSPGDGWSGELFF
DNA: TGTGCCAGCAGCCCTGGAGACGGGTGGTCCGGGGAGCTGTTTTTT
V: TRBV7-8
J: TRBJ2-2
size: .
D: .

CDR3: CSARADGRANYGYTF
DNA: TGCAGTGCTAGAGCCGATGGAAGAGCTAACTATGGCTACACCTTC
V: TRBV20-1
J: TRBJ1-2
size: .
D: .

CDR3: CATSGDRGDEQYF
DNA: TGTGCCACCAGTGGAGACAGGGGAGACGAGCAGTACTTC
V: TRBV24-1
J: TRBJ2-7
size: few
D: TRBD1

CDR3: CSASDGSTGELFF
DNA: TGCAGTGCTAGTGACGGCAGCACCGGGGAGCTGTTTTTT
V: TRBV20-1
J: TRBJ2-2
size: .
D: .

CDR3: CASSDPRVVGAEAFF
DNA: TGTGCCAGCAGTGATCCTAGGGTGGTGGGCGCTGAAGCTTTCTTT
V: TRBV19
J: TRBJ1-1
size: .
D: .

CDR3: CSAEPGRDEQFF
DNA: TGCAGCGCGGAGCCAGGGAGGGATGAGCAGTTCTTC
V: TRBV29-1
J: TRBJ2-1
size: .
D: TRBD2

CDR3: CASSEGSGGAWNEQFF
DNA: TGCGCCAGCAGTGAGGGTAGCGGGGGGGCCTGGAATGAGCAGTTCTTC
V: TRBV14
J: TRBJ2-1
size: .
D: TRBD2

CDR3: CASSEKTGFLETQYF
DNA: TGTGCCAGCAGTGAAAAAACAGGGTTCCTGGAGACCCAGTACTTC
V: TRBV6-6
J: TRBJ2-5
size: few
D: .

CDR3: CSATTNGNTIYF
DNA: TGCAGTGCTACGACAAATGGAAACACCATATATTTT
V: TRBV20-1
J: TRBJ1-3
size: .
D: .

CDR3: CASSYSKGGKYNEQFF
DNA: TGTGCCAGCAGTTACTCGAAGGGGGGGAAGTATAATGAGCAGTTCTTC
V: TRBV6-6
J: TRBJ2-1
size: few
D: .